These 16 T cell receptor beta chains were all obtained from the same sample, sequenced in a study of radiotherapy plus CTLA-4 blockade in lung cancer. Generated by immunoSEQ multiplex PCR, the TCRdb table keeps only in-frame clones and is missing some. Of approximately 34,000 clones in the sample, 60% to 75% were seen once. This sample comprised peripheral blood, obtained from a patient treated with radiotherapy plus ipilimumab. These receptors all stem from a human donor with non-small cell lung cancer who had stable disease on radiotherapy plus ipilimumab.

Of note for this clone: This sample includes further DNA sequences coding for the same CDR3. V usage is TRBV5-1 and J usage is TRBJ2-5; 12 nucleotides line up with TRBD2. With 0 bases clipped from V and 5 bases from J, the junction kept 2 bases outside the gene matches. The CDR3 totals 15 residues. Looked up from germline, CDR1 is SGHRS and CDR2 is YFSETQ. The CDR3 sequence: CASSLVLAGGETQYF. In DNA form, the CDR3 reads TGCGCCAGCAGCTTGGTCCTAGCGGGAGGGGAGACCCAGTACTTC.

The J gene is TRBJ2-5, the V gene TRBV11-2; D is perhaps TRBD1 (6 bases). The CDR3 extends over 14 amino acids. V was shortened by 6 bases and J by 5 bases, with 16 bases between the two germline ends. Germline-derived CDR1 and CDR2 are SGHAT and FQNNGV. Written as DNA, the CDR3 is TGTGCCAGCAGGCCCGTGGGTAGGGGGGAGACCCAGTACTTC. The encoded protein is CASRPVGRGETQYF.

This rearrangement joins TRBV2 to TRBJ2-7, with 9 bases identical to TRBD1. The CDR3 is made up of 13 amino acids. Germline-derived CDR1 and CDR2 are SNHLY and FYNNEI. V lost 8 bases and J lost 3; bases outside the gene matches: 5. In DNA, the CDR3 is TGTGCCAGCTACGGGACAGGGAGCTACGAGCAGTACTTC. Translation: CASYGTGSYEQYF.

In nucleotides, the CDR3 is TGTGCCAGCAGTTATTACAATGAGCAGTTCTTC. Translation gives CASSYYNEQFF. The chain carries TRBV28 and TRBJ2-1; D uncertain. Germline CDR1 is MDHEN and CDR2 is SYDVKM. The CDR3 runs 11 residues. The ends were cut back, 4 bases at V and 4 bases at J, with 2 bases in the middle. The entire variable domain, with the rest obtained from reference TRBV28 and TRBJ2-1, is as follows: DVKVTQSSRYLVKRTGEKVFLECVQDMDHENMFWYRQDPGLGLRLIYFSYDVKMKEKGDIPEGYSVSREKKERFSLILESASTNQTSMYLCASSYYNEQFFGPGTRLTVL.

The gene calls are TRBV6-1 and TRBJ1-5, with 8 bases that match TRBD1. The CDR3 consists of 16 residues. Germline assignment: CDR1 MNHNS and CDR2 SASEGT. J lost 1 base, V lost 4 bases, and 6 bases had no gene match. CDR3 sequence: CASSGRTGTSNQPQHF. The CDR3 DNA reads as TGTGCCAGCAGTGGCCGGACAGGGACCAGCAATCAGCCCCAGCATTTT.

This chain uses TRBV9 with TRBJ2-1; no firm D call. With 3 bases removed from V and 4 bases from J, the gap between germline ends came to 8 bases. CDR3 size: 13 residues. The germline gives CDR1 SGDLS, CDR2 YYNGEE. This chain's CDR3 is CASSGNSYNEQFF. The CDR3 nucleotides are TGTGCCAGCAGCGGGAACAGTTACAATGAGCAGTTCTTC.

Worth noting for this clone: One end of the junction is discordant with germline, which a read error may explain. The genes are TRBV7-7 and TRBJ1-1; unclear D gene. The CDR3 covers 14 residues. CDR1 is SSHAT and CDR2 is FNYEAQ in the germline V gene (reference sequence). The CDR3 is CASSPLLGATEAFF. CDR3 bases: TGTGCTAGCAGCCCTCTCCTGGGCGCGACTGAAGCTTTCTTT.

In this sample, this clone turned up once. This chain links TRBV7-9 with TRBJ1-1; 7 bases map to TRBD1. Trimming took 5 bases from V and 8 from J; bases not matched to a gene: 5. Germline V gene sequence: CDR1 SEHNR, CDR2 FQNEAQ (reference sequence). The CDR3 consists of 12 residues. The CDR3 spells CASSPPQGEAFF. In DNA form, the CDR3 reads TGTGCCAGCAGCCCCCCACAGGGGGAAGCTTTCTTT.

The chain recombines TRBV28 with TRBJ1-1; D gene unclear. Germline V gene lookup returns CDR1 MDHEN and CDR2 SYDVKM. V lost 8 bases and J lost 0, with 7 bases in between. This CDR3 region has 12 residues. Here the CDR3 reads CASRRMNTEAFF. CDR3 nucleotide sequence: TGTGCCAGCCGACGTATGAACACTGAAGCTTTCTTT.

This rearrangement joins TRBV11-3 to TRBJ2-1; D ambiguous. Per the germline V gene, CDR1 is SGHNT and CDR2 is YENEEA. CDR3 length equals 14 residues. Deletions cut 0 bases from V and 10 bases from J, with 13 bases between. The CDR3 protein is CASSLEAGISEQFF. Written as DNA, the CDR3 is TGTGCCAGCAGCTTAGAGGCCGGAATCTCAGAGCAGTTCTTC. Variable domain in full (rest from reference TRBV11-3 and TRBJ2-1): EAGVVQSPRYKIIEKKQPVAFWCNPISGHNTLYWYLQNLGQGPELLIRYENEEAVDDSQLPKDRFSAERLKGVDSTLKIQPAELGDSAVYLCASSLEAGISEQFFGPGTRLTVL.

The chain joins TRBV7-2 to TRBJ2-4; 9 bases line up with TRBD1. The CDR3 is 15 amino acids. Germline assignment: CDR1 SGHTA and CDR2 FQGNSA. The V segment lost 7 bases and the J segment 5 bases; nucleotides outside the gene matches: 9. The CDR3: CASTRTGDIQNIQYF. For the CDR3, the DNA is TGTGCCAGCACCCGGACAGGGGACATACAAAACATTCAGTACTTC.

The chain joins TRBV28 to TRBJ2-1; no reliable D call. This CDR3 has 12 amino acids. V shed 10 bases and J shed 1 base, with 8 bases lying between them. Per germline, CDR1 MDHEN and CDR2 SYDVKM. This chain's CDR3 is CATGWSYNEQFF. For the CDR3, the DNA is TGTGCCACCGGATGGTCCTACAATGAGCAGTTCTTC.

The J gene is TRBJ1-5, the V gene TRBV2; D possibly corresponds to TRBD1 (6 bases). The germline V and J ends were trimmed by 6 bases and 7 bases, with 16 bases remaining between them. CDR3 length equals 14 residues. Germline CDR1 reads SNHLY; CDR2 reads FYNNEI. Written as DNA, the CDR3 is TGTGCCAGCAGGGTACAGGGTAACAAGCAGCCCCAGCATTTT. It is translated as CASRVQGNKQPQHF. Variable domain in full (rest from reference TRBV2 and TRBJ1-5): EPEVTQTPSHQVTQMGQEVILRCVPISNHLYFYWYRQILGQKVEFLVSFYNNEISEKSEIFDDQFSVERPDGSNFTLKIRSTKLEDSAMYFCASRVQGNKQPQHFGDGTRLSIL.

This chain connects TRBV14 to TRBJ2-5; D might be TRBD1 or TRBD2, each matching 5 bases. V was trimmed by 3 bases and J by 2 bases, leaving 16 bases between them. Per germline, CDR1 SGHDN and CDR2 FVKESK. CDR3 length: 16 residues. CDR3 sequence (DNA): TGTGCCAGCAGCCAGCGGACCGGGACGTGGCAAGAGACCCAGTACTTC. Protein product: CASSQRTGTWQETQYF.

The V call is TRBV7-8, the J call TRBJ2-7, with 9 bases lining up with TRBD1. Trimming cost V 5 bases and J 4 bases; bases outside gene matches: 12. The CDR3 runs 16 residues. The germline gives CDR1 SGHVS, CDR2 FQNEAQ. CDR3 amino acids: CASSQMVGQGNYEQYF. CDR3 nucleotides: TGTGCCAGCAGCCAGATGGTCGGACAGGGGAATTACGAGCAGTACTTC.

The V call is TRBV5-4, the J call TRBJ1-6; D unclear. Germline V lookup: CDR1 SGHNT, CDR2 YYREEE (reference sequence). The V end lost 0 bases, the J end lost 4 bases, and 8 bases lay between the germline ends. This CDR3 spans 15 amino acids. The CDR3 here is CASSLEPGYNSPLHF. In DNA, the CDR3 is TGTGCCAGCAGCTTGGAGCCGGGATATAATTCACCCCTCCACTTT.